Listed below are T cell receptor beta chains from one sample, sequenced in a study of technical replicates of blood from four donors. Using immunoSEQ multiplex PCR, the repertoire was profiled, and TCRdb retains in-frame clones only, with some absent. This table holds tens of thousands of clones, about 97% found once. Material for sequencing was T cells isolated from PBMCs. The receptor source for this set is a human donor in good health. Each CDR3 is given with its conserved first and last residue. The D gene is left open where the match is weak.

v_gene: TRBV2; d_gene: .; j_gene: TRBJ1-4; CDR3aa: CASKTENEKLFF
v_gene: TRBV18; d_gene: .; j_gene: TRBJ1-1; CDR3aa: CASSPNLENPEAFF
v_gene: TRBV15; d_gene: TRBD2; j_gene: TRBJ2-5; CDR3aa: CATSSQMDWAGAQYF
v_gene: TRBV19; d_gene: TRBD1; j_gene: TRBJ1-2; CDR3aa: CAGRGQGSYNYGYTF
v_gene: TRBV6-5; d_gene: .; j_gene: TRBJ1-1; CDR3aa: CASVGGTEAFF
v_gene: TRBV4-2; d_gene: .; j_gene: TRBJ2-2; CDR3aa: CASSQDTGVDNTGELFF
v_gene: TRBV30; d_gene: TRBD1; j_gene: TRBJ1-5; CDR3aa: CAWSVPGTGGNQPQHF
v_gene: TRBV6-5; d_gene: TRBD1; j_gene: TRBJ1-4; CDR3aa: CASSYRGQGGEKLFF
v_gene: TRBV9; d_gene: TRBD1; j_gene: TRBJ2-7; CDR3aa: CASSVRTGDYEQYF
v_gene: TRBV6-5; d_gene: TRBD1; j_gene: TRBJ1-1; CDR3aa: CASRRTGASTEAFF
v_gene: TRBV18; d_gene: TRBD2; j_gene: TRBJ2-3; CDR3aa: CASSRFPSGSTDTQYF
v_gene: TRBV2; d_gene: .; j_gene: TRBJ2-5; CDR3aa: CASSVLEETQYF
v_gene: TRBV4-1; d_gene: .; j_gene: TRBJ2-7; CDR3aa: CASSQVSRANEQYF
v_gene: TRBV12-5; d_gene: TRBD1; j_gene: TRBJ1-2; CDR3aa: CASGLLVGTGNYGYTF
v_gene: TRBV2; d_gene: .; j_gene: TRBJ2-7; CDR3aa: CASSGPQTYEQYF
v_gene: TRBV14; d_gene: .; j_gene: TRBJ2-2; CDR3aa: CASSQVGGNTGELFF
v_gene: TRBV27; d_gene: .; j_gene: TRBJ1-1; CDR3aa: CASSLKGVTEAFF
v_gene: TRBV27; d_gene: TRBD1; j_gene: TRBJ2-7; CDR3aa: CASSFTGGSYEQYF
v_gene: TRBV10-3; d_gene: TRBD2; j_gene: TRBJ2-3; CDR3aa: CAMSDRTSGSTDTQYF
v_gene: TRBV14; d_gene: .; j_gene: TRBJ1-1; CDR3aa: CASSQDRGTKAFF
v_gene: TRBV6-5; d_gene: .; j_gene: TRBJ1-1; CDR3aa: CASSRGTEAFF
v_gene: TRBV9; d_gene: .; j_gene: TRBJ2-3; CDR3aa: CASSVWFGETDTQYF
v_gene: TRBV27; d_gene: .; j_gene: TRBJ1-1; CDR3aa: CASSFRGYTEAFF
v_gene: TRBV10-3; d_gene: .; j_gene: TRBJ2-2; CDR3aa: CAISESGGLLNTGELFF
v_gene: TRBV10-3; d_gene: .; j_gene: TRBJ2-5; CDR3aa: CAISEARGETQYF
v_gene: TRBV7-9; d_gene: TRBD1; j_gene: TRBJ1-5; CDR3aa: CASSSDRDRGHQPQHF
v_gene: TRBV25-1; d_gene: .; j_gene: TRBJ2-7; CDR3aa: CASSFTTGSYEQYF